This section outlines one TCR beta chain sequence together with its context. Mismatch with germline at one junction end may stem from a read error. The sample is drawn from a study of cytomegalovirus exposure and HLA in healthy donors. Both 60 Vbeta primers and 13 Jbeta primers went into the PCR. Only in-frame clones appear in the TCRdb table, and some are missing; sequencing was by immunoSEQ multiplex PCR. The repertoire has about 82,000 clones, 63% of them found once; the top ten carry approximately 15%. The receptor was derived from a woman aged 40 to 55 in good health and CMV-seropositive. Sequences were obtained from PBMCs.

CDR3 protein: CASSLRTGRALADF. The CDR3 DNA reads as TGTGCCAGTAGTCTCCGGACAGGCCGGGCCCTGGCGGACTTC. V gene TRBV19 combines with J gene TRBJ1-2, with 7 nucleotides matching TRBD1. Germline assignment: CDR1 LNHDA and CDR2 SQIVND (reference sequence). There are 14 residues in the CDR3.